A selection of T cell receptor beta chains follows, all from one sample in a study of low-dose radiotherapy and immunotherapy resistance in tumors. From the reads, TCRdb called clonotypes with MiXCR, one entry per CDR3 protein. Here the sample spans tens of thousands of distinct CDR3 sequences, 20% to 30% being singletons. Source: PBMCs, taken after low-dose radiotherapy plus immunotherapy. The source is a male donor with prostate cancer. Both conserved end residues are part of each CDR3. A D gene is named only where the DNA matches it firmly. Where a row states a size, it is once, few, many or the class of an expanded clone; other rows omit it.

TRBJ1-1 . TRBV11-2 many CASSLGLGNTEAFF TGTGCCAGCAGCCTCGGGTTGGGGAACACTGAAGCTTTCTTT
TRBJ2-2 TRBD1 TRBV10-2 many CASRTGTGGARAGELFF TGCGCCAGCAGGACCGGGACAGGGGGCGCTCGGGCCGGGGAGCTGTTTTTT
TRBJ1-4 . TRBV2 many CASSVGGANEKLFF TGTGCCAGCAGTGTGGGAGGGGCCAATGAAAAACTGTTTTTT
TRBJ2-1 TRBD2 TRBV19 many CASSTRGTSGHNEQFF TGTGCCAGTAGTACACGAGGGACTAGCGGTCACAATGAGCAGTTCTTC
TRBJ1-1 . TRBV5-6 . CASTGEGGDSTEAFF TGTGCCAGCACCGGAGAGGGGGGTGACAGCACTGAAGCTTTCTTT
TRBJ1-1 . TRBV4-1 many CASSQVRVGTEAFF TGCGCCAGCAGCCAAGTCAGGGTGGGCACTGAAGCTTTCTTT
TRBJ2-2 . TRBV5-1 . CASSWTVSGELFFF .
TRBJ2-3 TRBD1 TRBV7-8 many CASRRTGSSTDTQYF TGTGCCAGCAGAAGGACAGGGTCTAGCACAGATACGCAGTATTTT
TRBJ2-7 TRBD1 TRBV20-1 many CSVPSPDREQYF TGCAGTGTCCCTTCTCCGGACAGGGAGCAGTACTTC
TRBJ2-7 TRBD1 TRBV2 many CASLDRQVYEQYF TGTGCCAGCTTGGACAGGCAGGTCTACGAGCAGTACTTC
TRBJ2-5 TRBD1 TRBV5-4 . CASSLEQGAYETQYF TGTGCCAGCAGCTTGGAACAGGGGGCGTATGAGACCCAGTACTTC
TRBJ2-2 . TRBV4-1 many CASSQEIHGVTGELFF TGCGCCAGCAGCCAAGAAATCCACGGGGTTACCGGGGAGCTGTTTTTT
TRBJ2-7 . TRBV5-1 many CASSFAGPSYEQYF TGCGCCAGCAGCTTCGCGGGGCCCTCCTACGAGCAGTACTTC
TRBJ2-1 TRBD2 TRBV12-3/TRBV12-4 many CASSLRSGASYNEQFF TGTGCCAGCAGTTTACGTAGCGGGGCCTCCTACAATGAGCAGTTCTTC
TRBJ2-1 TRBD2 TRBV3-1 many CASSQPGVDGGSYNEQFF TGTGCCAGCAGCCAACCTGGGGTGGACGGGGGGTCCTACAATGAGCAGTTCTTC
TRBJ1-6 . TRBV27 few CASSLGDLVYSPLHF TGTGCCAGCAGTTTGGGGGACCTCGTTTATTCACCCCTCCACTTT
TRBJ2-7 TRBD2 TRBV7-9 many CASSLSGGKGDEQYF TGTGCCAGCAGCTTGTCGGGGGGAAAGGGTGACGAGCAGTACTTC
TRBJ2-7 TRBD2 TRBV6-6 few CASSYSNLLAGIYEQYF TGTGCCAGCAGTTACTCGAATCTACTAGCGGGGATATACGAGCAGTACTTC
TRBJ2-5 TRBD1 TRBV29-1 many CSVELQGVRETQYF TGCAGCGTTGAGCTACAGGGGGTCAGAGAGACCCAGTACTTC
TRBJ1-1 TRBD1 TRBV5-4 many CASSAGTGNTEAFF TGTGCCAGCAGCGCCGGGACAGGGAACACTGAAGCTTTCTTT
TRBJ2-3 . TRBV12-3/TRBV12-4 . CASSFVADTQYF TGTGCCAGCAGTTTTGTGGCAGATACGCAGTATTTT
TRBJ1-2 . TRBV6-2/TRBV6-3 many CASKRPDYGYTF TGTGCCAGCAAACGGCCAGACTATGGCTACACCTTC
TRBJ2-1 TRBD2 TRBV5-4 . CASSAPPGGDYNEQFF TGTGCCAGCAGCGCGCCCCCGGGAGGAGACTACAATGAGCAGTTCTTC
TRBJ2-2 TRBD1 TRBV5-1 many CASSVGQGPFTGELFF TGCGCCAGCAGCGTGGGACAGGGGCCATTCACCGGGGAGCTGTTTTTT
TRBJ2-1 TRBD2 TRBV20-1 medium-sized CSATPQGWGLIGGSTSYNEQFF TGCAGTGCTACACCCCAGGGATGGGGCCTAATAGGCGGGAGTACATCCTACAATGAGCAGTTCTTC
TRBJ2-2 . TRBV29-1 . CSVGRQTGELFFF .
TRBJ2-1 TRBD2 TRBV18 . CASSPPPAGNEQFF TGTGCCAGCTCACCACCGCCAGCGGGGAATGAGCAGTTCTTC
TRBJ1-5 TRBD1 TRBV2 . CASTSTGERDQPQHF TGTGCCAGCACCTCGACAGGGGAAAGAGATCAGCCCCAGCATTTT
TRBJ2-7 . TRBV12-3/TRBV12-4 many CASSPRGPTGGEQYF TGTGCCAGCAGCCCCCGGGGGCCCACGGGGGGCGAGCAGTACTTC
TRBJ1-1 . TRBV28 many CAAMPGHGTEAFF TGTGCCGCGATGCCAGGGCATGGCACTGAAGCTTTCTTT
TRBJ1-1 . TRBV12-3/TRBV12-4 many CASSLIQDEAFF TGTGCCAGCAGTTTGATACAGGATGAAGCTTTCTTT
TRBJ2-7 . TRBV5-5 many CASRGTEQYF TGTGCCAGCAGGGGAACGGAGCAGTACTTC
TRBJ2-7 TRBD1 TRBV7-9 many CASSANSGRGNFYEQYF TGTGCCAGCAGCGCTAATTCGGGCAGGGGGAATTTCTACGAGCAGTACTTC
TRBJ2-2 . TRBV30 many CAWSMGAGELFF TGTGCCTGGAGTATGGGGGCCGGGGAGCTGTTTTTT
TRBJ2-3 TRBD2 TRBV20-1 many CSASSQRGGGTDTQYF TGCAGTGCTAGTTCTCAGCGGGGGGGAGGCACAGATACGCAGTATTTT
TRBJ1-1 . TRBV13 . CASSSENTEAFF TGTGCCAGCAGCTCCGAGAACACTGAAGCTTTCTTT
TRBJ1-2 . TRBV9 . CASSVRAGFYGYTF TGTGCCAGCAGCGTAAGGGCCGGGTTCTATGGCTACACCTTC
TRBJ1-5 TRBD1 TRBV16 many CASSHWSTGDNQPQHF TGTGCCAGCAGCCATTGGTCCACAGGGGACAATCAGCCCCAGCATTTT
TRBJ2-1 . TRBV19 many CASSRRLEAGLVQFF TGTGCCAGTAGTAGGAGACTAGAAGCTGGGCTAGTGCAGTTCTTC